A selection of T cell receptor beta chains follows, all from one sample in a study of blood T cells in healthy people across ages. TCRdb used MiXCR to reprocess the 5' RACE reads, holding one entry per CDR3 protein. The sample carries over 550,000 distinct CDR3 sequences, approximately 30% recorded once. The sample consisted of blood. The receptor source for this set is a woman of 80 years or more in good health. Both conserved end residues are part of each CDR3. D genes are given only for firm matches. A clone size is listed for some rows: how often the clone was seen (once, few, many), or a class if it is expanded.

many	TRBV20-1	NA	TRBJ1-6	TGCAGTGCTAGTGACGCGAATGGGAATTCACCCCTCCACTTT	CSASDANGNSPLHF
NA	TRBV6-5	NA	TRBJ2-1	TGTGCCAGCAGTTACTCAAGACAGGACAGCTCCTACAATGAGCAGTTCTTC	CASSYSRQDSSYNEQFF
NA	TRBV12-3/TRBV12-4	NA	TRBJ2-1	TGTGCCACCAGCAGAGTGGATCCTCGGCGGGATGAGCAGTTCTTC	CATSRVDPRRDEQFF
many	TRBV6-4	NA	TRBJ2-3	TGTGCCAGCAGCGCACCAGGCCGGACAGATACGCAGTATTTT	CASSAPGRTDTQYF
NA	TRBV25-1	TRBD2	TRBJ2-1	TGTGCCAACAGTGAATCGGGACTAGCGGGGGGAGATGAGCAGTTCTTC	CANSESGLAGGDEQFF
NA	TRBV7-2	NA	TRBJ2-3	TGTGCCAGCAGCCCAATAGGATGGGGCACAGATACGCAGTATTTT	CASSPIGWGTDTQYF
many	TRBV5-4	NA	TRBJ1-4	TGTGCCAGCAGCCACGAGGGTGCAGATGAAAAACTGTTTTTT	CASSHEGADEKLFF
NA	TRBV13	TRBD1	TRBJ1-2	TGTGCCAGCGGCCCCACCGGGACAGGGGGCCTTGGCTACACCTTC	CASGPTGTGGLGYTF
many	TRBV7-6	TRBD2	TRBJ2-5	TGTGCCAGCAGCTTGCAACCGACTAGCGGAGCGCTGGGGGGGGGCCAGTACTTC	CASSLQPTSGALGGGQYF
NA	TRBV12-3/TRBV12-4	TRBD1	TRBJ1-4	TGTGCCAGCAGTCGGTTCCGGGACAGGGGATATGAAAAACTGTTTTTT	CASSRFRDRGYEKLFF
NA	TRBV4-3	NA	TRBJ2-2	TGCGCCAGCAGCCAAGATACGAATCGACAGTTCACCGGGGAGCTGTTTTTT	CASSQDTNRQFTGELFF
once	TRBV2	NA	TRBJ2-7	TGTGCCAGTACTGGGGGGACGTACGTATACGAGCAGTACTTC	CASTGGTYVYEQYF
NA	TRBV15	NA	TRBJ1-3	TGTGCCACCAGCAGAGATCGGCGGGACTCTGGAAACACCATATATTTT	CATSRDRRDSGNTIYF
many	TRBV27	TRBD1	TRBJ1-2	TGTGCCAGCAGTTTACGGGGACAGCTTGGCTACACCTTC	CASSLRGQLGYTF
many	TRBV29-1	NA	TRBJ2-5	TGCAGCGTCGTTAGGGGGGGGGAGACCCAGTACTTC	CSVVRGGETQYF
many	TRBV5-1	NA	TRBJ2-1	TGCGCCAGCAGCTTGGGGGTTGTGAATGAGCAGTTCTTC	CASSLGVVNEQFF
few	TRBV28	NA	TRBJ1-2	TGTGCCAGCAGGAAAACTGGTTTTAACTATGGCTACACCTTC	CASRKTGFNYGYTF
NA	TRBV28	NA	TRBJ2-2	TGTGCCAGCAGTTATCCCCTATCAACCGGGGAGCTGTTTTTT	CASSYPLSTGELFF
NA	TRBV30	NA	TRBJ1-5	TGTGCCTGGAGTGTACAGGGTGGCGATCAGCCCCAGCATTTT	CAWSVQGGDQPQHF
many	TRBV18	TRBD1	TRBJ2-6	TGTGCCAGCTCACCACTGGCCGGACAGGGGGGCTCTGGGGCCAACGTCCTGACTTTC	CASSPLAGQGGSGANVLTF
many	TRBV5-5	TRBD2	TRBJ2-1	TGTGCCAGCAGCAGGACTAGCGGGGGGGTAAATGAGCAGTTCTTC	CASSRTSGGVNEQFF
many	TRBV6-5	NA	TRBJ1-2	TGTGCCAGCAGGGTATTATCCGCCTATGGCTACACCTTC	CASRVLSAYGYTF
once	TRBV7-2	NA	TRBJ1-3	TGTGCCAGCAGCTTAGAGCCTGGCTCTGGAAACACCATATATTTT	CASSLEPGSGNTIYF
many	TRBV3-1	TRBD2	TRBJ2-5	TGTGCCAGCAGCTTTAGCGGGGGGGTGGAGACCCAGTACTTC	CASSFSGGVETQYF
many	TRBV5-1	NA	TRBJ2-5	TGTGCCAGCAGCTTAGCGCGAAGGGAGACCCAGTACTTC	CASSLARRETQYF
few	TRBV9	NA	TRBJ1-4	TGTGCCAGTTCCAAGTCGGCTAATGAAAAACTGTTTTTT	CASSKSANEKLFF
many	TRBV24-1	NA	TRBJ1-2	TGTGCCACCAGTGACCCGGGACCGGCCTATGGCTACACCTTC	CATSDPGPAYGYTF
many	TRBV6-1	TRBD1	TRBJ2-7	TGTGCCAGCAGTGTACGGACAGGGGACGAGCAGTACTTC	CASSVRTGDEQYF
many	TRBV5-1	NA	TRBJ2-7	TGCGCCAGCAGCTTGGGGCAGAGCTCCTACGAGCAGTACTTC	CASSLGQSSYEQYF
many	TRBV20-1	NA	TRBJ1-4	TGCAGTGCTAGAGTTTACCGGCAGGTTAATGAAAAACTGTTTTTT	CSARVYRQVNEKLFF
few	TRBV20-1	TRBD1	TRBJ2-1	TGCAGTGCTGTTGAACCCGGGACAGGGGGCGGGGATGAGCAGTTCTTC	CSAVEPGTGGGDEQFF
many	TRBV4-1	NA	TRBJ1-2	TGCGCCAGCAGCCAAGAAGGGGGGCTTCTTGACTATGGCTACACCTTC	CASSQEGGLLDYGYTF
NA	TRBV20-1	TRBD2	TRBJ2-7	TGCAGTGCTGGCCAGCGGGAGACTGTTTACGAGCAGTACTTC	CSAGQRETVYEQYF
NA	TRBV30	NA	TRBJ1-5	TGTGCCTGGAGTCCGGGAGATTATAGCAATCAGCCCCAGCATTTT	CAWSPGDYSNQPQHF
many	TRBV20-1	NA	TRBJ2-3	TGCAGTGCTAGTTGGGGGCTCACAGATACGCAGTATTTT	CSASWGLTDTQYF
many	TRBV12-3/TRBV12-4	TRBD1	TRBJ2-1	TGTGCCAGCAGTCATCGGGACAGCTCCTACAATGAGCAGTTCTTC	CASSHRDSSYNEQFF
many	TRBV7-9	NA	TRBJ1-2	TGTGCCAGCAGCTTAGGGGGGACGACGTACTATGGCTACACCTTC	CASSLGGTTYYGYTF
many	TRBV9	NA	TRBJ1-5	TGTGCCAGCAGCCCTACGAGTGGGGGGAATCAGCCCCAGCATTTT	CASSPTSGGNQPQHF
many	TRBV28	TRBD1	TRBJ2-7	TGTGCCAGCAGTTTAGAGACAGGGCCCCCCTACGAGCAGTACTTC	CASSLETGPPYEQYF
NA	TRBV21-1	NA	TRBJ2-1	TGTGCCAGCAGCAAAGCCCGACATCCCTACGAGCAGTTCTTC	CASSKARHPYEQFF
NA	TRBV7-2	NA	TRBJ1-4	TGTGCCAGCAGCAAAAGGGCAGGGACTGAAAAACTGTTTTTT	CASSKRAGTEKLFF
few	TRBV28	TRBD1	TRBJ1-4	TGTGCCAGCAGCTCCCTACAGGGGGGTAATGAAAAACTGTTTTTT	CASSSLQGGNEKLFF
NA	TRBV4-2	TRBD1	TRBJ1-2	TGTGCCAGCAGCCAAGTCGGCGTACAGGGGGGTCATGGCTACACCTTC	CASSQVGVQGGHGYTF
NA	TRBV27	TRBD1	TRBJ2-1	TGTGCCAGCAGTTTCAGGGTACCGGACAGGGACTCCTACAATGAGCAGTTCTTC	CASSFRVPDRDSYNEQFF
many	TRBV30	NA	TRBJ1-1	TGTGCCTGGAGGTCCCTAAGGGACGGAATTGAAGCTTTCTTT	CAWRSLRDGIEAFF
NA	TRBV10-3	TRBD1	TRBJ2-2	TGTGCCGCAGACAGGGGTGGGAACACCGGGGAGCTGTTTTTT	CAADRGGNTGELFF
many	TRBV6-6	NA	TRBJ2-7	TGTGCCAGCAGAGGGGGAGAGAGGTCAGTCTACGAGCAGTACTTC	CASRGGERSVYEQYF
few	TRBV12-3/TRBV12-4	NA	TRBJ2-7	TGTGCCAGCAGTTTAGGGTCAGGAGGTCTTTACAATGAGCAGTACTTC	CASSLGSGGLYNEQYF
many	TRBV7-9	TRBD1	TRBJ2-5	TGTGCCAGCAGCTCCACCGGGACAGGGGCGCGGGAGACCCAGTACTTC	CASSSTGTGARETQYF
many	TRBV6-1	NA	TRBJ2-6	TGTGCCAGCAGTGAATCTGGGACCAACGTCCTGACTTTC	CASSESGTNVLTF
many	TRBV9	NA	TRBJ2-5	TGTGCCAGCAGCGTAGGTGACCGCCGATCTCTAGAGACCCAGTACTTC	CASSVGDRRSLETQYF
many	TRBV20-1	NA	TRBJ1-2	TGCAGTGCTAGAGATACAGGTGCGGACAACTATGGCTACACCTTC	CSARDTGADNYGYTF